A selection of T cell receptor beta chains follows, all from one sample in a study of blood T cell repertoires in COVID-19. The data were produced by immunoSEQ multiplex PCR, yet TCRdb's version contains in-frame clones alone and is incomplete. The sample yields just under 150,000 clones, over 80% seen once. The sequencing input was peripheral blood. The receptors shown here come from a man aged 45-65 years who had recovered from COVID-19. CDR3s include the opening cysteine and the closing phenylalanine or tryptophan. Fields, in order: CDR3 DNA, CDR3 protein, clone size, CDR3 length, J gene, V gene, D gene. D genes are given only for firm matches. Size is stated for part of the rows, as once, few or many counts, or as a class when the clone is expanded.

CDR3 DNA: TGTGCCAGCAGCGCGGCGTGGAACACCATATATTTT
CDR3 protein: CASSAAWNTIYF
clone size: -
CDR3 length: 12
J gene: TRBJ1-3
V gene: TRBV12-3/TRBV12-4
D gene: -

CDR3 DNA: TGTGCCAGCAGCCAAGCCACACAAGAGACCCAGTACTTC
CDR3 protein: CASSQATQETQYF
clone size: once
CDR3 length: 13
J gene: TRBJ2-5
V gene: TRBV3-1/TRBV3-2
D gene: -

CDR3 DNA: TGTGCCAGCAGCTGGGGACAGGGGAACACTGAAGCTTTCTTT
CDR3 protein: CASSWGQGNTEAFF
clone size: -
CDR3 length: 14
J gene: TRBJ1-1
V gene: TRBV5-4
D gene: TRBD1

CDR3 DNA: TGTGCCAGTAGTATGCAGGGGATGAGCAATCAGCCCCAGCATTTT
CDR3 protein: CASSMQGMSNQPQHF
clone size: -
CDR3 length: 15
J gene: TRBJ1-5
V gene: TRBV19
D gene: -

CDR3 DNA: TGTGCCAGCAGCCCAAACCCGACATTTAACTATGGCTACACCTTC
CDR3 protein: CASSPNPTFNYGYTF
clone size: -
CDR3 length: 15
J gene: TRBJ1-2
V gene: TRBV27
D gene: -

CDR3 DNA: TGCGCCACGGGTGAAGCTAGCACAGATACGCAGTATTTT
CDR3 protein: CATGEASTDTQYF
clone size: -
CDR3 length: 13
J gene: TRBJ2-3
V gene: TRBV5-1
D gene: -

CDR3 DNA: TGTGCCAGCAGTGAACTGGGAGGCACTGAAGCTTTCTTT
CDR3 protein: CASSELGGTEAFF
clone size: few
CDR3 length: 13
J gene: TRBJ1-1
V gene: TRBV6-1
D gene: -

CDR3 DNA: TGTGCCAGCAGCCAGACAGGGGTCACTGAAGCTTTCTTT
CDR3 protein: CASSQTGVTEAFF
clone size: -
CDR3 length: 13
J gene: TRBJ1-1
V gene: TRBV7-9
D gene: TRBD1

CDR3 DNA: TGTGCCAGCTCACCCTCCGGGACAGGGGGGAACACTGAAGCTTTCTTT
CDR3 protein: CASSPSGTGGNTEAFF
clone size: -
CDR3 length: 16
J gene: TRBJ1-1
V gene: TRBV18
D gene: TRBD1

CDR3 DNA: TGTGCCAGTAGTTTGTCCAGCACCGGGGAGCTGTTTTTT
CDR3 protein: CASSLSSTGELFF
clone size: -
CDR3 length: 13
J gene: TRBJ2-2
V gene: TRBV19
D gene: -